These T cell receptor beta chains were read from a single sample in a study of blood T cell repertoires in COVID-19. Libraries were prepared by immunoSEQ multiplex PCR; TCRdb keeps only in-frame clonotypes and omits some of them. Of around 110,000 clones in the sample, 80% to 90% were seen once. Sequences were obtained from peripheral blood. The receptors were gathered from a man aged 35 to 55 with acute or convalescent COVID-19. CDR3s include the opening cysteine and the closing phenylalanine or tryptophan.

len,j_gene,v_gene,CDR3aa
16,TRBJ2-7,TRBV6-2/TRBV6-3,CASSYGGRGTPYEQYF
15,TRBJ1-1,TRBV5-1,CASSHFRQGSSEAFF
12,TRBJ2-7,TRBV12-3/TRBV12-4,CASSLSNYEQYF
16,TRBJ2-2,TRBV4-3,CASSQGSGGPTGELFF
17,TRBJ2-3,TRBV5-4,CASSQGGRAVFKDTQYF
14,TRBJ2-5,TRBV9,CASSVDPVQETQYF
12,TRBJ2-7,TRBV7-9,CASSLVDYEQYF
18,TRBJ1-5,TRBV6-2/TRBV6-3,CASGPLYLPGQGHQPQHF
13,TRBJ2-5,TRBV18,CASSPGLQETQYF
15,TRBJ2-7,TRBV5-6,CASSFTASGGYEQYF
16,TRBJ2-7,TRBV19,CASSVYRDRIPYEQYF
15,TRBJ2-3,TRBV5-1,CASSLGLAGEDTQYF
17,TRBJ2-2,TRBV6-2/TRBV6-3,CASSYPPGGADTGELFF
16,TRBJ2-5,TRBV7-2,CASSLQLAGGVETQYF
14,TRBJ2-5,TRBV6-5,CASSYRTGIETQYF
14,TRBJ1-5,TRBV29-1,CSVLGNRDYQPQHF
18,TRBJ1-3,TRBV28,CATSPTVRDRGSGNTIYF
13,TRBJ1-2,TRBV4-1,CASSQAGDYGYTF
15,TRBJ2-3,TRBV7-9,CASSLKTGVADTQYF
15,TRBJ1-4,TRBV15,CATSRMTGDNEKLFF
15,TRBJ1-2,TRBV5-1,CASSFGGAVDYGYTF
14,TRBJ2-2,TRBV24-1,CATSHGGRTGELFF
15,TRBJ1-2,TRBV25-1,CASSNAGTGVRGYTF
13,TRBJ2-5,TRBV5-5,CASSTANQETQYF
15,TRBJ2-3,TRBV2,CASSPLRAGTDTQYF
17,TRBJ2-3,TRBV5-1,CASSSQAARGVVDTQYF
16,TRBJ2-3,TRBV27,CASSSKRSVNTDTQYF
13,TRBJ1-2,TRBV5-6,CASSLVQLGGYTF
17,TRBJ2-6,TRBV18,CASSPPTGRGGANVLTF
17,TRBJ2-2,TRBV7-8,CASSFQTGRPYAGELFF
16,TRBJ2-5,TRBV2,CASSEGEGTGLETQYF
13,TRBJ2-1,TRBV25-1,CASSRLAHNEQFF